The clone carrying this T cell receptor (beta chain) was observed once. The data stem from a study of T cell changes during pregnancy in multiple sclerosis. Germline CDR1 MNHNS, CDR2 SASEGT. The length of the CDR3 is 15 residues. V was pared by 6 bases and J by 4 bases, with 10 bases of the junction left unmatched. Sequencing used immunoSEQ multiplex PCR; TCRdb keeps in-frame clones, though not all of them. The sample lists about 120,000 clones, approximately 93% seen once, with 6.2% in the top ten. The chain carries TRBV6-1 and TRBJ2-7; TRBD1 aligns across 9 bases. Material: peripheral blood, obtained before pregnancy. The TCR originated in a female donor with multiple sclerosis, enrolled in a pregnancy study. CDR3 nucleotide sequence: TGTGCCAGCAGAGTGAAATGGGACAGGGATTACGAGCAGTACTTC. Its protein is CASRVKWDRDYEQYF.